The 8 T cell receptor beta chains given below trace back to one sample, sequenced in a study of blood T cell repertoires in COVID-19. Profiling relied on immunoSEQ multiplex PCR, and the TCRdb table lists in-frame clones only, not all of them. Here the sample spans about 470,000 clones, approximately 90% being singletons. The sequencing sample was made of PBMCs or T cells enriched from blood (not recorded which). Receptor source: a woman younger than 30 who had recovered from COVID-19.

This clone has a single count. CDR3 loop: CATSDGGRGHYEQYF. The CDR3 bases are TGTGCCACCAGTGATGGGGGCCGAGGGCACTACGAGCAGTACTTC. This chain uses TRBV24-1 with TRBJ2-7; weak D call: TRBD1 (6 bases). The CDR3 has 15 residues. V lost 3 bases and J lost 3, with 14 bases in between. Germline loops: CDR1 KGHDR, CDR2 SFDVKD.

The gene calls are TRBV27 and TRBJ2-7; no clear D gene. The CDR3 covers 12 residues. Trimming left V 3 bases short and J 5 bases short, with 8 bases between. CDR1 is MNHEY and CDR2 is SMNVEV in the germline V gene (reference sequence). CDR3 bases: TGTGCCAGCAGTTTTACCCGGGACGAGCAGTACTTC. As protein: CASSFTRDEQYF.

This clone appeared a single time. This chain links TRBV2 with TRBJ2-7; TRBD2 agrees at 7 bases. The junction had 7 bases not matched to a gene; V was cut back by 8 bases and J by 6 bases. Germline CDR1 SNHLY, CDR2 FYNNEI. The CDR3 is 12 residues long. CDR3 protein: CASRRGESEQYF. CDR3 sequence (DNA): TGTGCCAGCCGTCGGGGGGAGTCCGAGCAGTACTTC.

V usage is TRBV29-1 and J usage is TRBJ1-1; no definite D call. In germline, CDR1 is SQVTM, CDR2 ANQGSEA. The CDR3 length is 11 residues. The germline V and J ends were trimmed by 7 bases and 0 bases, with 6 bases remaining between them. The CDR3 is CSAQMNTEAFF. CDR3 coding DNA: TGCAGCGCGCAAATGAACACTGAAGCTTTCTTT.

The CDR3 here is CASRRQGALLEQYF. The CDR3 region has the DNA TGTGCCAGCAGACGACAGGGGGCTCTTTTAGAGCAGTACTTC. The J gene is TRBJ2-7, the V gene TRBV6-6, with 10 bases identical to TRBD1. This CDR3 region has 14 residues. The J segment lost 7 bases and the V segment lost 6 bases, leaving 9 bases of the junction unmatched. CDR1 is MNHNY and CDR2 is SVGAGI in the germline V gene (reference sequence).

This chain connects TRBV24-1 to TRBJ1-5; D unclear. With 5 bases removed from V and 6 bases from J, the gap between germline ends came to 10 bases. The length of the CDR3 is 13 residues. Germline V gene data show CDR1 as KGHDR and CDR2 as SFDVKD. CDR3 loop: CATSAKKRQPQHF. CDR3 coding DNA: TGTGCCACCAGTGCGAAAAAGCGTCAGCCCCAGCATTTT.

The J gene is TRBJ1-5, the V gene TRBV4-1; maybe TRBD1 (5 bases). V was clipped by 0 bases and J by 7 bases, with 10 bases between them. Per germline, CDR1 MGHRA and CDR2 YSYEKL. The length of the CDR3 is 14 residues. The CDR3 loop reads CASSQEGQAQPQHF. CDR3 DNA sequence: TGCGCCAGCAGCCAAGAGGGGCAGGCCCAGCCCCAGCATTTT.

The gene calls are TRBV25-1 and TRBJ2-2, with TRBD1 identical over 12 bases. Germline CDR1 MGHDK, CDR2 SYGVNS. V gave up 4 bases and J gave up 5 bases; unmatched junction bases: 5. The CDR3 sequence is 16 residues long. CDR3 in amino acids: CASSAPGQGATGELFF. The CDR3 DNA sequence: TGTGCCAGCAGTGCCCCGGGACAGGGGGCAACCGGGGAGCTGTTTTTT.